A selection of T cell receptor beta chains follows, all from one sample in a study of cytomegalovirus exposure and HLA in healthy donors. Libraries were prepared by immunoSEQ multiplex PCR; TCRdb keeps only in-frame clonotypes and omits some of them. The table includes 150,000 to 200,000 clones, roughly 71% detected once. What was sequenced was PBMCs. The receptors stem from a girl aged 5-17 years in good health and CMV-seronegative. Each CDR3 is given with its conserved first and last residue. The order of the fields is V gene, clone size, D gene, J gene, CDR3 protein, CDR3 DNA. D genes are given only for firm matches. Clone size is not always given. Where it is, it says once, few, many or a class for expanded clones.

TRBV10-3	few	-	TRBJ1-2	CAISEHTTTADYGYTF	TGTGCCATCAGTGAGCATACTACGACCGCCGACTATGGCTACACCTTC
TRBV6-1	-	-	TRBJ1-5	CASSEASEGGGQPQHF	TGTGCCAGCAGTGAAGCGAGCGAGGGGGGGGGTCAGCCCCAGCATTTT
TRBV13	-	TRBD1	TRBJ1-5	CASSVHRGHQPQHF	TGTGCCAGCAGCGTTCACAGGGGGCACCAGCCCCAGCATTTT
TRBV9	-	-	TRBJ2-3	CASSAEGETDTQYF	TGTGCCAGCAGCGCAGAGGGGGAGACAGATACGCAGTATTTT
TRBV4-1	-	-	TRBJ2-7	CASSQDPGDGAYEQYF	TGCGCCAGCAGCCAAGATCCGGGGGACGGAGCCTACGAGCAGTACTTC
TRBV9	-	-	TRBJ2-2	CASSQGPGNTGELFF	TGTGCCAGCAGCCAAGGGCCGGGAAACACCGGGGAGCTGTTTTTT
TRBV5-4	once	-	TRBJ1-3	CASTLEGRVNTIYF	TGTGCCAGCACCTTGGAGGGCAGGGTTAACACCATATATTTT
TRBV2	-	TRBD2	TRBJ2-1	CASSEGTSGGVQFF	TGTGCCAGCAGTGAAGGGACTAGCGGGGGCGTGCAGTTCTTC
TRBV19	-	TRBD2	TRBJ2-3	CASSFTGGPWCF	TGTGCCAGTAGTTTTACGGGGGGGCCCTGGTGTTTT
TRBV2	-	-	TRBJ1-1	CASALGDEAFF	TGTGCCAGCGCCTTAGGGGATGAAGCTTTCTTT
TRBV27	-	TRBD1	TRBJ1-4	CASTALSGQGAVANEKLFF	TGTGCCAGCACGGCGCTCTCGGGACAGGGGGCGGTTGCTAATGAAAAACTGTTTTTT
TRBV13	-	-	TRBJ2-1	CASSLRLGGYNEQFF	TGTGCCAGCAGCCTTCGTTTGGGGGGTTACAATGAGCAGTTCTTC
TRBV9	once	-	TRBJ1-2	CASSVEEGWGYTF	TGTGCCAGCAGCGTAGAGGAGGGGTGGGGCTACACCTTC
TRBV18	-	TRBD1	TRBJ1-1	CASSPGQGIDTEAFF	TGTGCCAGCTCCCCCGGACAGGGGATTGACACTGAAGCTTTCTTT
TRBV7-9	-	-	TRBJ1-1	CASSFSPDRKMNTEAFF	TGTGCCAGCAGCTTTAGCCCCGACAGAAAAATGAACACTGAAGCTTTCTTT
TRBV9	-	-	TRBJ1-6	CASSVGGFSNEGPLHF	TGTGCCAGCAGCGTCGGTGGGTTCTCGAACGAGGGCCCCCTCCACTTT
TRBV27	-	-	TRBJ1-2	CASSPTTISGLGGYTF	TGTGCCAGCAGCCCAACTACAATTTCAGGGTTGGGTGGCTACACCTTC
TRBV10-3	-	TRBD1	TRBJ2-2	CAIRTTGKTQGISGTGELFF	TGTGCCATCAGGACCACCGGGAAAACACAGGGGATTTCAGGCACCGGGGAGCTGTTTTTT
TRBV6-4	-	TRBD1	TRBJ2-1	CASSRSPLDRSEQFF	TGTGCCAGCAGTAGGTCGCCACTGGACAGGAGTGAGCAGTTCTTC
TRBV9	few	TRBD2	TRBJ2-1	CASSGGTSGGSEQFF	TGTGCCAGCAGCGGTGGGACTAGCGGGGGGTCTGAGCAGTTCTTC
TRBV6-1	-	-	TRBJ1-5	CASSEVSGPQHF	TGTGCCAGCAGTGAAGTAAGCGGCCCCCAGCATTTT
TRBV5-1	few	TRBD1	TRBJ1-4	CASSSGQGNEKLFF	TGCGCCAGCAGCTCAGGACAGGGGAATGAAAAACTGTTTTTT
TRBV27	once	-	TRBJ1-1	CASSSSRTDSNTEAFF	TGTGCCAGCAGTTCCTCTCGGACAGACTCGAACACTGAAGCTTTCTTT
TRBV6-4	-	TRBD1	TRBJ2-2	CASRSWTGNPNTGELFF	TGTGCCAGCCGGTCGTGGACAGGGAATCCCAACACCGGGGAGCTGTTTTTT
TRBV19	-	TRBD1	TRBJ2-7	CASPGTGYYEQYF	TGTGCCAGTCCCGGGACAGGATACTACGAGCAGTACTTC
TRBV6-5	-	TRBD1	TRBJ2-2	CASSFRQGAPGELFF	TGTGCCAGCAGTTTCAGACAGGGAGCCCCCGGGGAGCTGTTTTTT
TRBV19	-	-	TRBJ1-1	CASSIPRATIGLYTEAFF	TGTGCCAGTAGTATCCCCAGGGCAACAATAGGGCTATACACTGAAGCTTTCTTT
TRBV4-1	once	TRBD1	TRBJ2-7	CASSRQGTPNEQYF	TGCGCCAGCAGCCGACAGGGGACCCCTAACGAGCAGTACTTC
TRBV27	few	-	TRBJ1-1	CASSFSPPTEGTEAFF	TGTGCCAGCAGTTTCAGCCCGCCTACCGAGGGCACTGAAGCTTTCTTT
TRBV2	few	-	TRBJ2-5	CASTLKSDRELETQYF	TGTGCCAGCACACTGAAATCGGACAGAGAATTGGAGACCCAGTACTTC
TRBV7-3	-	TRBD1	TRBJ1-1	CASSPSGGPEAFF	TGTGCCAGCAGCCCGTCAGGGGGCCCTGAAGCTTTCTTT
TRBV15	-	TRBD1	TRBJ1-5	CATSEPTGGNQPQHF	TGTGCCACCAGCGAACCGACAGGGGGCAATCAGCCCCAGCATTTT
TRBV12-5	once	-	TRBJ1-1	CASGSWTNTEAFF	TGTGCTAGTGGTTCATGGACTAACACTGAAGCTTTCTTT
TRBV6-1	-	-	TRBJ2-3	CASSILGTSTDTQYF	TGTGCCAGCAGTATACTTGGGACTAGCACAGATACGCAGTATTTT
TRBV7-3	-	TRBD1	TRBJ1-2	CASSSAGGTGGHGYTF	TGTGCCAGCAGCTCTGCTGGGGGGACAGGGGGGCATGGCTACACCTTC
TRBV21-1	-	-	TRBJ2-5	CASSKVWDTGRGTQYF	TGTGCCAGCAGCAAAGTGTGGGATACAGGGAGGGGGACCCAGTACTTC
TRBV6-1	few	-	TRBJ1-5	CASSRGDSNQPQHF	TGTGCCAGCAGTAGGGGCGATAGCAATCAGCCCCAGCATTTT
TRBV7-9	-	-	TRBJ2-5	CASRATSRETQYF	TGTGCCAGCAGGGCCACTAGCCGAGAGACCCAGTACTTC
TRBV27	-	-	TRBJ2-3	CASSLSASTDTQYF	TGTGCCAGCAGTTTATCGGCTAGCACAGATACGCAGTATTTT
TRBV9	-	TRBD1	TRBJ1-5	CASTRGQGDQPQHF	TGTGCCAGCACCAGGGGACAGGGTGATCAGCCCCAGCATTTT
TRBV5-1	-	TRBD1	TRBJ2-1	CASSLALGTGLLSYNEQFF	TGCGCCAGCAGCTTGGCGTTGGGGACAGGGCTTTTATCCTACAATGAGCAGTTCTTC
TRBV29-1	once	-	TRBJ2-7	CSVEVGPGGHEQYF	TGCAGCGTTGAAGTGGGGCCAGGCGGCCACGAGCAGTACTTC
TRBV5-1	-	-	TRBJ2-7	CASSLAETSYEQYF	TGCGCCAGCAGCTTGGCGGAGACCTCCTACGAGCAGTACTTC
TRBV2	-	-	TRBJ1-5	CASGVGRKTDQNQPQHF	TGTGCCAGCGGAGTGGGCCGCAAGACAGACCAAAATCAGCCCCAGCATTTT
TRBV10-3	-	TRBD2	TRBJ2-1	CAITPGSGGANEQFF	TGTGCCATCACTCCGGGTAGCGGGGGGGCCAATGAGCAGTTCTTC
TRBV14	-	TRBD1	TRBJ2-2	CASSLRRQGRELFF	TGTGCCAGCAGCCTCAGGCGACAGGGCCGGGAGCTGTTTTTT
TRBV7-2	-	TRBD2	TRBJ2-1	CASSLDLAGGWFF	TGTGCCAGCAGCTTAGACCTAGCGGGGGGGTGGTTCTTC
TRBV28	once	TRBD2	TRBJ2-1	CASSPLSGRSFKGDNEQFF	TGTGCCAGCAGTCCACTTAGCGGGCGGAGTTTTAAAGGGGACAATGAGCAGTTCTTC
TRBV11-3	-	TRBD1	TRBJ2-1	CASSLGGWDSTLYNEQFF	TGTGCCAGCAGCTTAGGGGGCTGGGACAGTACCCTATACAATGAGCAGTTCTTC
TRBV7-9	-	TRBD2	TRBJ2-7	CASSLQTSGDEQYF	TGTGCCAGCAGCTTGCAGACTAGCGGGGACGAGCAGTACTTC
TRBV29-1	few	-	TRBJ2-5	CSVQWQAGETQYF	TGCAGCGTCCAATGGCAGGCGGGGGAGACCCAGTACTTC
TRBV4-2	few	TRBD1	TRBJ1-4	CASSQRAGTGNEKLFF	TGTGCCAGCAGCCAGCGGGCGGGGACAGGGAATGAAAAACTGTTTTTT
TRBV11-2	-	TRBD1	TRBJ2-2	CASSLDQGDRGLGELFF	TGTGCCAGCAGCTTAGATCAAGGAGACAGGGGGCTCGGGGAGCTGTTTTTT
TRBV19	-	-	TRBJ1-3	CASQQTSAGNTIYF	TGTGCCAGCCAACAGACGTCCGCTGGAAACACCATATATTTT
TRBV9	-	-	TRBJ2-1	CASTQGGGTYNEQFF	TGTGCCAGCACCCAAGGGGGGGGCACCTACAATGAGCAGTTCTTC
TRBV7-9	-	-	TRBJ2-7	CASSLGHFNEQYF	TGTGCCAGCAGCTTAGGACACTTTAACGAGCAGTACTTC
TRBV27	-	-	TRBJ2-5	CASRTEETQYF	TGTGCCAGCAGAACGGAAGAGACCCAGTACTTC